A single sample gave rise to the 5 T cell receptor beta chains below, sequenced in a study of long-term antiretroviral therapy in people with HIV. At the survey level, the v3.0 immunoSEQ assay was run. Sequenced by immunoSEQ multiplex PCR; TCRdb stores in-frame clones only, minus some. Altogether around 25,000 clones are present, about 95% being singletons, with the ten largest covering around 2.2%. Sequencing was performed on unsorted PBMCs, taken around 5.2 years after starting antiretroviral therapy. These receptors came from a woman aged 45-65 years with HIV.

This clone was counted a single time. The chain joins TRBV14 to TRBJ1-1, with a possible D match to TRBD1 (5 bases). This CDR3 has 16 amino acids. The V end lost 4 bases, the J end lost 0 bases, and 15 bases lay between the germline ends. Germline V gene lookup returns CDR1 SGHDN and CDR2 FVKESK. CDR3 nucleotide sequence: TGTGCCAGCAGCCCAAGGGGTTTAGGAATGAACACTGAAGCTTTCTTT. Protein sequence: CASSPRGLGMNTEAFF.

This chain joins TRBV18 and TRBJ2-5; no definite D call. Germline values: CDR1 KGHSH, CDR2 LQKENI. The CDR3 totals 12 residues. The V end was cut by 1 base, the J end by 4 bases, with 4 bases between. As DNA, the CDR3 is TGTGCCAGCTCACCACTCGGAGAGACCCAGTACTTC. Its protein product is CASSPLGETQYF.

The CDR3 nucleotides are TGCGCCAGCAGCTTGGATGGGGGCGGGGAGACCCAGTACTTC. It codes for CASSLDGGGETQYF. The rearrangement uses TRBV5-1 and TRBJ2-5; a weak D match, TRBD1 (6 bases). The CDR3 extends over 14 amino acids. The germline V and J ends were trimmed by 0 bases and 5 bases, with 11 bases remaining between them. The germline gives CDR1 SGHRS, CDR2 YFSETQ.

J is TRBJ1-1 and V is TRBV5-1; the D gene is possibly TRBD1 (5 bases). CDR3 size: 14 residues. Germline CDR1 reads SGHRS; CDR2 reads YFSETQ. V was pared by 2 bases and J by 2 bases, with 10 bases between. In nucleotides, the CDR3 is TGCGCCAGCAGCTTTCAAGGGACCAACACTGAAGCTTTCTTT. Translation: CASSFQGTNTEAFF. Full variable domain (missing parts from reference TRBV5-1 and TRBJ1-1): KAGVTQTPRYLIKTRGQQVTLSCSPISGHRSVSWYQQTPGQGLQFLFEYFSETQRNKGNFPGRFSGRQFSNSRSEMNVSTLELGDSALYLCASSFQGTNTEAFFGQGTRLTVV.

The V and J genes are TRBV6-1 and TRBJ1-5, with D possibly TRBD1 on 6 matching bases. Deletions cut 6 bases from V and 6 bases from J, with 15 bases between. This CDR3 is 14 amino acids long. Germline V CDR1 and CDR2: MNHNS, SASEGT. Here the CDR3 reads CASRTGQTGQPQHF. CDR3 sequence (DNA): TGTGCCAGCAGGACCGGACAGACGGGTCAGCCCCAGCATTTT.